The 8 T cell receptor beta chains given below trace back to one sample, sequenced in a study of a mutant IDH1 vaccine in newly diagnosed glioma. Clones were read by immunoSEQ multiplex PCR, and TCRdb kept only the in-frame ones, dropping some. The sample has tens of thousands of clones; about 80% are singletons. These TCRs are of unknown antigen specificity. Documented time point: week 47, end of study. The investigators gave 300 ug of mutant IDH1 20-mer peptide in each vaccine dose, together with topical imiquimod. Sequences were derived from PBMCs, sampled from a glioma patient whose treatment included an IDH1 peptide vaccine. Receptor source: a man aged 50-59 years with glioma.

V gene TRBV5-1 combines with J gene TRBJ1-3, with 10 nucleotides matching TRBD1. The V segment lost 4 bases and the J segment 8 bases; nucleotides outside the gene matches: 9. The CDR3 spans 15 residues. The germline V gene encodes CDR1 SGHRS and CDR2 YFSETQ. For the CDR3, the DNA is TGCGCCAGCAGCCCTGACAGGGGGCTAGACGACACCATATATTTT. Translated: CASSPDRGLDDTIYF.

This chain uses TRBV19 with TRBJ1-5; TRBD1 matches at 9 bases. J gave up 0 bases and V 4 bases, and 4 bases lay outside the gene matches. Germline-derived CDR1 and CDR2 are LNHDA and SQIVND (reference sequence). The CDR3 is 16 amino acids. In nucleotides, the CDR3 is TGTGCCAGTAGTAGGGACAGGGCCTTTAGCAATCAGCCCCAGCATTTT. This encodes CASSRDRAFSNQPQHF.

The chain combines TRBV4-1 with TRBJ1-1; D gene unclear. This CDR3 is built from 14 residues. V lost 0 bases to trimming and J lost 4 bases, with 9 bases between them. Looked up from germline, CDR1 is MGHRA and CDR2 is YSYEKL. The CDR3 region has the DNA TGCGCCAGCAGCCAAGAGACCCGGGGCACTGAAGCTTTCTTT. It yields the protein CASSQETRGTEAFF.

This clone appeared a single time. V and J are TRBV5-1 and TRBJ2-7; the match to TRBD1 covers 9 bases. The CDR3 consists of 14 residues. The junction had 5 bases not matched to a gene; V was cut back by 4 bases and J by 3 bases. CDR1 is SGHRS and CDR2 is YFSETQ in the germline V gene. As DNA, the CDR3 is TGCGCCAGCAGCCTGACAGGGGGGGACTACGAGCAGTACTTC. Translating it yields CASSLTGGDYEQYF.

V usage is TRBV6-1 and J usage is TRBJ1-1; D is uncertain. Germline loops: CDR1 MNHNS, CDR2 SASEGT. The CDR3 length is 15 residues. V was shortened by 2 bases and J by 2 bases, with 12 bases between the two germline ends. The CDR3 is CASSEIANFNTEAFF. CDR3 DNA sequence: TGTGCCAGCAGTGAAATAGCCAATTTTAACACTGAAGCTTTCTTT.

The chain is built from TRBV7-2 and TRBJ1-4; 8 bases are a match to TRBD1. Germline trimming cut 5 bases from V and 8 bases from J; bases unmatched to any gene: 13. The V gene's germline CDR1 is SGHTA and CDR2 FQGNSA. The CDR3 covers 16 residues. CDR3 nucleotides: TGTGCCAGCAGCATCGAATCGACAGGGGCTCGAGAAAAACTGTTTTTT. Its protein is CASSIESTGAREKLFF.

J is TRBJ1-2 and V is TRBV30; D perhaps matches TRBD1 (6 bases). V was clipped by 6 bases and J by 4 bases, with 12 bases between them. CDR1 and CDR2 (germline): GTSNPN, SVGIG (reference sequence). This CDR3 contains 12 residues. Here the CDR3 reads CACYREIYGYTF. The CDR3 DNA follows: TGTGCCTGCTACAGGGAAATCTATGGCTACACCTTC.

The CDR3 protein is CASSEHSTSYEQYF. The CDR3 DNA reads TGTGCCAGCAGTGAACACAGTACCTCCTACGAGCAGTACTTC. The rearrangement links TRBV6-1 to TRBJ2-7; D gene uncertain. CDR1 MNHNS and CDR2 SASEGT come from the germline V gene. CDR3 length equals 14 residues. Trimming pared 2 bases from V and 0 bases from J, leaving 8 bases between.